A selection of T cell receptor beta chains follows, all from one sample in a study of cytotoxic CD8 clonotypes in ibrutinib-treated CLL. Some clones are missing from TCRdb's copy, which holds only in-frame ones; the method was immunoSEQ multiplex PCR. The table has tens of thousands of clones, 57% seen once. The specimen was PBMCs, collected after 12 months of ibrutinib treatment. The receptors stem from a human donor with chronic lymphocytic leukemia. CDR3s include the opening cysteine and the closing phenylalanine or tryptophan. A D gene is named only where the DNA matches it firmly. Only some rows state a clone size, as once, few, many or a class for expanded clones.

.,TRBV30,TRBJ2-1,.,TGTGCCTGGAGTCCGGGCGGGGACAAGAATGAGCAGTTCTTC,CAWSPGGDKNEQFF
.,TRBV10-3,TRBJ1-1,.,TGTGCCATCAGGGAGGACACTGAAGCTTTCTTT,CAIREDTEAFF
.,TRBV18,TRBJ2-7,.,TGTGCCAGCTCACCAGGTGGGTCCTACGAGCAGTACTTC,CASSPGGSYEQYF
.,TRBV5-1,TRBJ1-2,.,TGCGCCAGCAGCTCCAACAGCTATGGCTACACCTTC,CASSSNSYGYTF
.,TRBV6-1,TRBJ1-4,.,TGTGCCAGCAGTATGGGGGAAAAACTGTTTTTT,CASSMGEKLFF
TRBD2,TRBV7-2,TRBJ2-2,many,TGTGCCAGCAGCTTAGTTGGTGGCGGGGGGTACACCGGGGAGCTGTTTTTT,CASSLVGGGGYTGELFF
.,TRBV13,TRBJ1-3,few,TGTGCCAGCAGCTTAGACCCCCTCTCTGGAAACACCATATATTTT,CASSLDPLSGNTIYF
.,TRBV15,TRBJ1-4,.,TGTGCCACCAGCAGCATGGATCCCCGCCGTGAAAAACTGTTTTTT,CATSSMDPRREKLFF
.,TRBV5-4,TRBJ2-1,.,TGTGCCAGCAGCTTGAGCCGGGGGTACTACAATGAGCAGTTCTTC,CASSLSRGYYNEQFF
.,TRBV6-5,TRBJ1-1,few,TGTGCCAGCAGTAGACCGTACTCGGGGACCGAAGCTTTCTTT,CASSRPYSGTEAFF
TRBD1,TRBV29-1,TRBJ2-3,few,TGCAGCGTTCTCTACAGGGGAAGACCTAGCACAGATACGCAGTATTTT,CSVLYRGRPSTDTQYF
.,TRBV15,TRBJ2-7,.,TGTGCCACCAGCAGAGAACGGACCGGGGCCTACGAGCAGTACTTC,CATSRERTGAYEQYF
TRBD1,TRBV29-1,TRBJ2-5,once,TGCAGCGTTGAGACAGGGGTAGGGCAAGAGACCCAGTACTTC,CSVETGVGQETQYF
.,TRBV28,TRBJ1-5,.,TGTGCCAGCCAGGAAGGACAGCCCCAGCATTTT,CASQEGQPQHF
.,TRBV7-9,TRBJ1-1,once,TGTGCCAGCGGGCGATCCGAAGGGGGGGCTGAAGCTTTCTTT,CASGRSEGGAEAFF
.,TRBV4-2,TRBJ2-2,few,TGTGCCAGCAGCCTTGTCCGTTTTCAGACCGGGGAGCTGTTTTTT,CASSLVRFQTGELFF
TRBD2,TRBV13,TRBJ2-2,.,TGTGCCAGCAGCCTTTACCCCGGGACTAGCGGGGGGGCCCGCACCGGGGAGCTGTTTTTT,CASSLYPGTSGGARTGELFF
TRBD2,TRBV18,TRBJ2-7,.,TGTGCCAGCTCACCACCCGGGACTAGCTACGAGCAGTACTTC,CASSPPGTSYEQYF
TRBD1,TRBV5-4,TRBJ1-1,few,TGTGCCAGCAGCTTCAGGGGGCGAATTGATACTGAAGCTTTCTTT,CASSFRGRIDTEAFF
.,TRBV6-5,TRBJ1-6,.,TGTGCCAGCAGGACTAGCTCCTATAATTCACCCCTCCACTTT,CASRTSSYNSPLHF
.,TRBV28,TRBJ2-7,.,TGTGCCAGCAGTCAGACGCCCTCCTACGAGCAGTACTTC,CASSQTPSYEQYF
TRBD1,TRBV5-5,TRBJ1-4,.,TGTGCCAGCAGCTTGGTGGGGACAGGGGTGTTGAAACTGTTTTTT,CASSLVGTGVLKLFF
TRBD1,TRBV7-9,TRBJ1-5,.,TGTGCCAGCAGCTTAGGGGGACAGGGTTTGGGTCAGCCCCAGCATTTT,CASSLGGQGLGQPQHF
.,TRBV28,TRBJ2-7,once,TGTGTCGTACGGGGCAGGACCTACGAGCAGTACTTC,CVVRGRTYEQYF
TRBD2,TRBV13,TRBJ2-3,.,TGTGCCAGCAGCTTAGGGTCGGATGGGAGGGCCACAGATACGCAGTATTTT,CASSLGSDGRATDTQYF
.,TRBV6-5,TRBJ1-5,few,TGTGCCAGCAGTTACCCCGGGGAAGGAAATCAGCCCCAGCATTTT,CASSYPGEGNQPQHF
TRBD1,TRBV2,TRBJ2-2,.,TGTGCCAGCAGAGGGGACAGGGGGGTCGCCGGGGAGCTGTTTTTT,CASRGDRGVAGELFF
TRBD1,TRBV14,TRBJ2-1,.,TGTGCCAGCAGCCCAACCGGACAGGGGTTTGGTGAGCAGTTCTTC,CASSPTGQGFGEQFF
.,TRBV28,TRBJ1-5,.,TGTGCCAGCAGTTTTCAGGCAGGTCATCAGCCCCAGCATTTT,CASSFQAGHQPQHF
.,TRBV19,TRBJ2-7,.,TGTGCCAGTAGTATATCAGGGCATAGCTACGAGCAGTACTTC,CASSISGHSYEQYF
.,TRBV11-2,TRBJ1-1,.,TGTGCCAGCAAAAAAAACAGGGTCAACACTGAAGCTTTCTTT,CASKKNRVNTEAFF
TRBD1,TRBV27,TRBJ2-1,.,TGTGCCAGCAGTCTCTCGACAGGGGGCCCCTACAATGAGCAGTTCTTC,CASSLSTGGPYNEQFF
TRBD1,TRBV5-1,TRBJ1-3,.,TGCGCCAGCAGCTTGTTAGGGACAGGGTCACTCAACACCATATATTTT,CASSLLGTGSLNTIYF
.,TRBV5-1,TRBJ1-1,few,TGCGCCAGCAGCTTTTATTCGGACCCACGGGGTGGTGTGAACACTGAAGCTTTCTTT,CASSFYSDPRGGVNTEAFF
.,TRBV7-8,TRBJ1-1,.,TGTGCCAGCAGCTTATCGGATCTGAACACTGAAGCTTTCTTT,CASSLSDLNTEAFF